Presented here are 24 T cell receptor beta chains from one specimen sequenced in a study of cytomegalovirus exposure and HLA in healthy donors. With 60 Vbeta and 13 Jbeta primers, the PCR was carried out. Only in-frame clones appear in the TCRdb table, and some are missing; sequencing was by immunoSEQ multiplex PCR. The data hold roughly 150,000 clones, with approximately 80% observed a single time. Specimen: PBMCs. Receptors originate from a woman in her forties in good health and CMV-seronegative.

A few counts support this clone. This sequence joins TRBV2 and TRBJ2-5, with D perhaps TRBD2 (6 bases). Between the trimmed V and J ends, which lost 10 bases and 1 base, there was a span of 13 bases. Germline CDR1 SNHLY, CDR2 FYNNEI. The CDR3 runs 13 residues. The CDR3 reads CATFTSPQETQYF. CDR3 nucleotide sequence: TGTGCCACGTTCACTAGCCCCCAAGAGACCCAGTACTTC.

In the case of this clone: The junction and the germline gene differ at one end; a read error may be behind it. V gene TRBV11-2 combines with J gene TRBJ2-6; possible D gene TRBD1, 8 bases. This CDR3 spans 17 amino acids. The germline V gene encodes CDR1 SGHAT and CDR2 FQNNGV. The CDR3 sequence: CASSLYGTGSGANGLTF. Here the CDR3 DNA reads TGTGCCAGCAGCTTATATGGGACAGGAAGCGGGGCCAACGGCCTGACTTTC.

This chain uses TRBV18 with TRBJ1-1; possible D gene TRBD1, 5 bases. Germline CDR1 reads KGHSH; CDR2 reads LQKENI. The CDR3 sequence is 14 residues long. Trimming pared 4 bases from V and 3 bases from J, leaving 12 bases between. In DNA form, the CDR3 reads TGTGCCAGCTCACGGCAGGGTTTTGACACTGAAGCTTTCTTT. It specifies CASSRQGFDTEAFF.

The rearrangement uses TRBV6-1 and TRBJ1-1, with no clear D. This CDR3 spans 14 amino acids. V gave up 9 bases and J gave up 1 base, with 15 bases separating them. CDR1 MNHNS and CDR2 SASEGT come from the germline V gene. CDR3 loop: CASTLGRGNTEAFF. The CDR3 DNA reads as TGTGCCAGTACGCTCGGCCGAGGGAACACTGAAGCTTTCTTT.

This rearrangement joins TRBV4-2 to TRBJ2-3, with no clear D. V shed 0 bases and J shed 4 bases, with 8 bases lying between them. This CDR3 has 14 amino acids. Per germline, CDR1 LGHNA and CDR2 YNFKEQ. In nucleotides, the CDR3 is TGTGCCAGCAGCCAAGACGGAGCGTCAGATACGCAGTATTTT. Protein sequence: CASSQDGASDTQYF.

This clone was seen a single time. The genes are TRBV7-2 and TRBJ2-2; 8 positions match TRBD1. Germline trimming cut 9 bases from V and 1 base from J; bases unmatched to any gene: 10. This CDR3 has 16 amino acids. Germline assignment: CDR1 SGHTA and CDR2 FQGNSA. CDR3: CASGTGLGLNTGELFF. For the CDR3, the DNA is TGTGCCAGTGGGACAGGATTAGGTCTGAACACCGGGGAGCTGTTTTTT.

CDR3 in DNA: TGTGCCAGCAGCCCTCGTCGGGACAATGAGCAGTTCTTC. Amino acids: CASSPRRDNEQFF. The chain is built from TRBV7-2 and TRBJ2-1; unclear D gene. The CDR3 loop spans 13 amino acids. V was cut by 5 bases and J by 5 bases, with 10 bases left in between. Germline-derived CDR1 and CDR2 are SGHTA and FQGNSA.

The genes are TRBV7-3 and TRBJ2-3; 7 nucleotides match TRBD1. The CDR3 is 13 residues long. V was clipped by 6 bases and J by 6 bases; unmatched bases: 6. Germline CDR1 is SGHTA and CDR2 is FQGTGA. The CDR3 spells CASRRDSHDTQYF. CDR3 sequence (DNA): TGTGCCAGCAGACGGGACAGTCATGATACGCAGTATTTT.

In this sample, this clone turned up a few times. Written as DNA, the CDR3 is TGTGCCAGCAGTTATTCCCCGGGACTAGCGGGGAACGAGCAGTACTTC. This sequence encodes CASSYSPGLAGNEQYF. The J gene is TRBJ2-7, the V gene TRBV6-9, with 13 bases lining up with TRBD2. CDR1 is MNHGY, CDR2 SVAAGI, per germline. The CDR3 runs 16 residues. With 0 bases clipped from V and 5 bases from J, the junction kept 4 bases outside the gene matches.

V usage is TRBV20-1 and J usage is TRBJ2-1, with D unclear. Trimming stripped 5 bases from V and 8 bases from J, with 7 bases between. There are 10 residues in the CDR3. Looked up from germline, CDR1 is DFQATT and CDR2 is SNEGSKA (reference sequence). Here the CDR3 DNA reads TGCAGTGCTGCAGTGTATGAGCAGTTCTTC. It specifies CSAAVYEQFF.

The rearrangement links TRBV7-6 to TRBJ2-2, with D hard to call. The CDR3 loop spans 14 amino acids. V dropped 2 bases and J dropped 3 bases, with 7 bases sitting between them. Germline lookup yields CDR1 SGHVS and CDR2 FNYEAQ. The CDR3 protein is CASSLKPHTGELFF. For the CDR3, the DNA is TGTGCCAGCAGCTTAAAGCCGCACACCGGGGAGCTGTTTTTT.

CDR3 coding DNA: TGTGCCAGCAGTGCGGGCGGGGGCCAAGTTCCCGGGGAGCTGTTTTTT. This gives the protein CASSAGGGQVPGELFF. The chain joins TRBV2 to TRBJ2-2; the D gene is possibly TRBD2 (7 bases). V was cut by 4 bases and J by 6 bases, with 18 bases left in between. CDR1 is SNHLY and CDR2 is FYNNEI in the germline V gene. The CDR3 loop spans 16 amino acids.

This chain joins TRBV9 and TRBJ2-2; TRBD2 is a possible D gene (5 bases). The germline CDR1 and CDR2 sequences are SGDLS and YYNGEE. V lost 0 bases and J 6 bases, leaving 18 bases between the germline ends. This CDR3 comprises 17 residues. The chain's CDR3 is CASSVDRGLPGAGELFF. Written as DNA, the CDR3 is TGTGCCAGCAGCGTAGACCGAGGACTGCCCGGGGCCGGGGAGCTGTTTTTT.

The J gene is TRBJ1-5, the V gene TRBV28; 9 bases agree with TRBD1. CDR3 length: 14 residues. The germline CDR1 and CDR2 sequences are MDHEN and SYDVKM. V trimming: 5 bases; J trimming: 6 bases; junction bases outside the gene matches: 5. This CDR3 reads CASSGDRGSQPQHF. CDR3 nucleotide sequence: TGTGCCAGCAGTGGAGACAGGGGGAGTCAGCCCCAGCATTTT.

This chain connects TRBV28 to TRBJ2-6; TRBD1 is a possible D gene (6 bases). Trimming removed 6 bases at V and 6 bases at J, with 15 bases between. The CDR3 covers 15 residues. CDR1 is MDHEN and CDR2 is SYDVKM in the germline V gene. The CDR3 is CASSPTGLEANVLTF. The DNA of the CDR3 is TGTGCCAGCAGCCCTACAGGGTTGGAGGCCAACGTCCTGACTTTC.

This clone was picked up a small number of times. The chain joins TRBV30 to TRBJ2-3, with D perhaps TRBD2 (5 bases). CDR1 and CDR2 from the germline V gene are GTSNPN and SVGIG (reference sequence). This CDR3 comprises 14 residues. Trimming left V 0 bases short and J 4 bases short, with 11 bases between. CDR3 bases: TGTGCCTGGAGTGTAAGCGGACTCTCAGATACGCAGTATTTT. This encodes CAWSVSGLSDTQYF.

This clone appeared once. The chain joins TRBV28 to TRBJ2-3; 10 nucleotides agree with TRBD2. The ends lost 4 bases at V and 2 bases at J; junction bases unmatched: 3. CDR1 is MDHEN, CDR2 SYDVKM, per germline. The length of the CDR3 is 15 residues. This CDR3 reads CASSWTSGLTDTQYF. As DNA, the CDR3 is TGTGCCAGCAGTTGGACTAGCGGCCTCACAGATACGCAGTATTTT.

The V and J genes are TRBV19 and TRBJ2-4, with D possibly being TRBD1 (7 bases). The CDR3 consists of 16 residues. Germline values: CDR1 LNHDA, CDR2 SQIVND (reference sequence). The V end was cut by 10 bases, the J end by 4 bases, with 23 bases between. The CDR3, as DNA: TGTGCCACCGGACTCTCCCCCAGGGGGGTAAAAAACATTCAGTACTTC. This gives the protein CATGLSPRGVKNIQYF.

This clone was found once. The rearrangement uses TRBV19 and TRBJ1-6; D is ambiguous. Trimming left V 6 bases short and J 10 bases short, with 10 bases between. The CDR3 has 12 residues. From germline, CDR1 is LNHDA and CDR2 SQIVND (reference sequence). In DNA, the CDR3 is TGTGCCAGTAGCGGGCCGGGATCACCCCTCCACTTT. It specifies CASSGPGSPLHF.

The chain employs TRBV28 and TRBJ2-7, with D possibly TRBD1 on 8 matching bases. Germline lookup yields CDR1 MDHEN and CDR2 SYDVKM. The CDR3 runs to 15 residues. V shed 6 bases and J shed 5 bases, with 20 bases lying between them. CDR3 residues: CASSEGGDRNHEQYF. CDR3 in DNA: TGTGCCAGCAGCGAAGGGGGGGACAGGAACCACGAGCAGTACTTC. The whole variable domain, remainder taken from reference TRBV28 and TRBJ2-7, is DVKVTQSSRYLVKRTGEKVFLECVQDMDHENMFWYRQDPGLGLRLIYFSYDVKMKEKGDIPEGYSVSREKKERFSLILESASTNQTSMYLCASSEGGDRNHEQYFGPGTRLTVT.

The J gene is TRBJ1-2, the V gene TRBV10-3; tentative D call: TRBD1 (5 bases). Trimming cost V 5 bases and J 4 bases, with 11 bases left between them. The CDR3 spans 13 residues. Looked up from germline, CDR1 is ENHRY and CDR2 is SYGVKD. CDR3 region: CAISSDSGYGYTF. In nucleotides, the CDR3 is TGTGCCATCAGTTCCGACAGTGGCTATGGCTACACCTTC.

The CDR3 loop reads CASSMGRGNTEAFF. The DNA of the CDR3 is TGTGCCAGCAGCATGGGACGGGGGAACACTGAAGCTTTCTTT. This chain connects TRBV5-6 to TRBJ1-1; possibly TRBD1 for D (5 bases). V was shortened by 4 bases and J by 1 base, with 11 bases between the two germline ends. Germline V lookup: CDR1 SGHDT, CDR2 YYEEEE. The CDR3 loop spans 14 amino acids.

In this sample, this clone turned up once. J is TRBJ2-7 and V is TRBV9; possible D gene TRBD1, 6 bases. Germline loops: CDR1 SGDLS, CDR2 YYNGEE. V lost 4 bases and J 0 bases, leaving 11 bases between the germline ends. This CDR3 contains 14 residues. The CDR3 bases are TGTGCCAGCAGCCCAAGGGACAACTCCTACGAGCAGTACTTC. Amino acids: CASSPRDNSYEQYF.

The chain links TRBV11-2 to TRBJ1-2; D call uncertain. This CDR3 region has 13 residues. The germline V gene has CDR1 SGHAT and CDR2 FQNNGV. The V and J ends lost 3 bases and 4 bases respectively, with 9 bases between them. CDR3 coding DNA: TGTGCCAGCAGCTTCTCTCTGTCCTATGGCTACACCTTC. It is translated as CASSFSLSYGYTF.